Listed below are T cell receptor beta chains from one sample, sequenced in a study of blood T cell repertoires in COVID-19. TCRdb's copy holds only in-frame clones and misses some; the assay was immunoSEQ multiplex PCR. The profile shows 200,000 to 250,000 clones, approximately 80% of them singletons. Sequencing was done on a sample of peripheral blood. These receptors came from a man aged 30-40 years who had recovered from COVID-19. Each CDR3 is given without its conserved first and last residue. Not all rows give a size; the values are once, few, many and, for expanded clones, a class.

j_call	v_call	clone_size	cdr3_aa
TRBJ2-2	TRBV5-1	-	ASALGDRGTGELF
TRBJ2-3	TRBV13	-	ASSGLAGGSTDTQY
TRBJ2-3	TRBV10-2	once	ASSEWSTTDTQY
TRBJ1-2	TRBV5-4	-	ASSPATGVYGYT
TRBJ2-2	TRBV4-1	-	ASSRGFTGELF
TRBJ2-1	TRBV7-6	-	ASSLEAMGPYNEQF
TRBJ1-2	TRBV24-1	-	ATSGRAQAHGYT
TRBJ1-5	TRBV2	-	ASSPTGGDQPQH
TRBJ1-6	TRBV30	-	AWSVRGERNSPLH
TRBJ1-6	TRBV5-1	-	ASSPGTDNSPLH
TRBJ1-2	TRBV2	-	ASNSGVYGYT
TRBJ1-1	TRBV4-1	-	ASSQDTGTAKREENTEAF
TRBJ1-1	TRBV3-1/TRBV3-2	-	ASSSGQGYTEAF
TRBJ1-2	TRBV6-5	few	ASSYSRQGYGYT
TRBJ1-5	TRBV19	few	ASSLAGQVGQPQH
TRBJ2-2	TRBV6-5	-	ASNLAGGPGELF
TRBJ2-3	TRBV4-1	-	ASSHGTSAQRDTQY
TRBJ2-3	TRBV11-2	-	ASSLAREPHTQY
TRBJ1-3	TRBV2	few	ASSEYRARNTIY
TRBJ2-7	TRBV4-1	-	ASSQEGGDEQY
TRBJ1-5	TRBV18	-	ASSPGTGDQPQH
TRBJ1-6	TRBV7-3	-	ASSLLSGNNSPLH
TRBJ2-2	TRBV5-1	-	ASSRQSGELF
TRBJ1-3	TRBV7-6	-	ASREVSGNTIY
TRBJ2-3	TRBV5-1	-	ASSPGGQRSRDTQY
TRBJ1-6	TRBV3-1/TRBV3-2	-	ASSPDRNSPLH
TRBJ2-7	TRBV19	-	AASRDRGFEQY